The clone carrying this T cell receptor beta chain was seen a few times. Its antigen is unidentified. One entry per CDR3 protein, called by TCRdb with MiXCR from the RT-PCR reads. This sample has about 160,000 distinct CDR3 sequences; 11% occur once, and the top ten carry around an eighth. V lost 1 base and J 5 bases, leaving 14 bases between the germline ends. Germline V gene lookup returns CDR1 LGHDT and CDR2 YNNKEL (reference sequence). The CDR3 is 15 amino acids. The sample is drawn from a study of response to subunit inactivated influenza vaccine. General observations from the study: The authors offered the suggestion that each seasonal influenza vaccination recruits few new T cells.

The source of this sequence is a man aged 50 to 59 who received an inactivated influenza vaccine. Source: non-naive T cells sorted from PBMCs, taken roughly 6 weeks after vaccination. This chain connects TRBV3-1 to TRBJ2-5; no firm D call. In DNA form, the CDR3 reads TGTGCCAGCAGCCAAGTTCCGGGTACTACGGAGACCCAGTACTTC. Its translation is CASSQVPGTTETQYF.